These 25 T cell receptor beta chains came from one sample sequenced in a study of early T cells in non-severe SARS-CoV-2 infection. TCRdb itself ran the 5' RACE reads through MiXCR, one entry per CDR3 protein. The sample lists fewer than 35,000 distinct CDR3 sequences; about 10% were seen once. Sequenced material: whole blood. These receptor sequences come from an adult who was a healthcare worker with PCR-confirmed SARS-CoV-2 infection or an uninfected control (not recorded which).

This clonotype was seen a few times. The chain is built from TRBV15 and TRBJ2-5, with 7 bases matching TRBD2. V shed 8 bases, J shed 2 bases, and the junction held 2 bases outside the gene matches. This CDR3 region has 12 residues. The V gene's germline CDR1 is LNHNV and CDR2 YYDKDF (reference sequence). CDR3 sequence reads: CATGLVQETQYF. CDR3 DNA: TGTGCCACCGGACTAGTTCAAGAGACCCAGTACTTC.

This clonotype was picked up many times. This rearrangement joins TRBV5-1 to TRBJ2-4; tentatively, D is TRBD2 (6 bases). Trimming left V 0 bases short and J 1 base short, with 14 bases between. The CDR3 sequence is 17 residues long. CDR1 is SGHRS, CDR2 YFSETQ, per germline. The chain's CDR3 is CASSLVPGEAAKNIQYF. CDR3 nucleotides: TGCGCCAGCAGCTTGGTCCCGGGGGAGGCGGCCAAAAACATTCAGTACTTC. The full variable domain, with the rest looked up from reference TRBV5-1 and TRBJ2-4, is KAGVTQTPRYLIKTRGQQVTLSCSPISGHRSVSWYQQTPGQGLQFLFEYFSETQRNKGNFPGRFSGRQFSNSRSEMNVSTLELGDSALYLCASSLVPGEAAKNIQYFGAGTRLSVL.

This clonotype came up many times. The genes are TRBV7-2 and TRBJ1-6; TRBD1 matches at 7 bases. The V gene's germline CDR1 is SGHTA and CDR2 FQGNSA. The V gene end was trimmed by 1 base and the J gene end by 9 bases; junction bases not matched to a gene: 9. The CDR3 covers 16 residues. As DNA, the CDR3 is TGTGCCAGCAGCTTAGAGGGTACAGGGGTTGGTTCACCCCTCCACTTT. It encodes CASSLEGTGVGSPLHF.

The chain couples TRBV6-6 to TRBJ1-2; 8 bases are shared with TRBD1. CDR3 length equals 14 residues. Per germline, CDR1 MNHNY and CDR2 SVGAGI (reference sequence). Trimming cost V 0 bases and J 10 bases; bases outside gene matches: 7. The CDR3 here is CASSYSTDRDAYTF. The CDR3 DNA follows: TGTGCCAGCAGTTACTCGACGGACAGGGACGCCTACACCTTC.

At least ten counts were recorded for this clonotype. The chain has TRBV2 and TRBJ2-7; the D gene is possibly TRBD1 (5 bases). CDR1 is SNHLY and CDR2 is FYNNEI in the germline V gene. The CDR3 consists of 12 residues. Trimming left V 3 bases short and J 9 bases short, with 12 bases between. CDR3 nucleotide sequence: TGTGCCAGCAGTGAGGTAGGGGCTGCGCAGTACTTC. Translation: CASSEVGAAQYF.

The table lists this clonotype with a few counts. The chain uses TRBV7-9 and TRBJ1-4; D is perhaps TRBD1 (6 bases). This CDR3 has 14 amino acids. The germline V gene has CDR1 SEHNR and CDR2 FQNEAQ (reference sequence). V was pared by 3 bases and J by 14 bases, with 19 bases between. This CDR3 reads CASSLGGFGVALFF. DNA for the CDR3: TGTGCCAGCAGCTTGGGGGGCTTCGGCGTGGCTCTGTTTTTT.

Ten or more counts support this clonotype. V gene TRBV20-1 combines with J gene TRBJ1-4; 9 bases line up with TRBD1. From germline, CDR1 is DFQATT and CDR2 SNEGSKA (reference sequence). V was pared by 6 bases and J by 5 bases, with 16 bases of the junction left unmatched. The CDR3 sequence is 17 residues long. The CDR3: CSAPEGTGWGQNEKLFF. The CDR3 DNA reads TGCAGTGCCCCGGAGGGGACAGGGTGGGGGCAGAATGAAAAACTGTTTTTT.

By share of the sample, this clonotype is medium-sized (0.01 to 0.1%). J is TRBJ2-7 and V is TRBV15, with 8 bases lining up with TRBD2. CDR1 is LNHNV and CDR2 is YYDKDF in the germline V gene (reference sequence). The CDR3 is 15 residues long. V shed 6 bases and J 6 bases; nucleotides not matched to a gene: 13. CDR3 sequence reads: CATSPTGTRGREQYF. The CDR3 DNA reads TGTGCCACCAGTCCCACCGGGACTAGAGGTCGCGAGCAGTACTTC.

This clonotype was detected many times. V and J are TRBV5-5 and TRBJ2-3; 7 nucleotides match TRBD1. There are 12 residues in the CDR3. Germline loops: CDR1 SGHKS, CDR2 YYEKEE (reference sequence). Trimming took 3 bases from V and 8 from J; bases not matched to a gene: 3. In DNA form, the CDR3 reads TGTGCCAGCAGCTCGGGACAGATTACGCAGTATTTT. It encodes CASSSGQITQYF.

J is TRBJ1-5 and V is TRBV6-2 or TRBV6-3; D gene ambiguous. The CDR3 has 13 residues. Germline-derived CDR1 and CDR2 are MNHEY and SVGEGT. Trimming took off 6 bases at V and 0 bases at J, with 6 bases between the two ends. CDR3 region: CASSRNSNQPQHF. CDR3 sequence (DNA): TGTGCCAGCAGCAGAAATAGCAATCAGCCCCAGCATTTT.

V is TRBV12-3 or TRBV12-4 and J is TRBJ1-4; TRBD1 is a possible D gene (5 bases). Deletions cut 5 bases from V and 8 bases from J, with 12 bases between. This CDR3 contains 13 residues. The CDR3 sequence is CASSLTGGEKLFF. The CDR3 DNA is TGTGCCAGCAGTCTAACGGGGGGGGAAAAACTGTTTTTT.

This clonotype was recorded many times. This chain links TRBV5-4 with TRBJ2-7; D assignment may be TRBD1 or TRBD2 (5 bases each). The CDR3 covers 14 residues. Looked up from germline, CDR1 is SGHNT and CDR2 is YYREEE (reference sequence). V was pared by 0 bases and J by 2 bases, with 9 bases between. The CDR3 nucleotides are TGTGCCAGCAGCTTGGATGGGGGAACCTACGAGCAGTACTTC. Its protein product is CASSLDGGTYEQYF.

This clonotype is medium-sized within its sample. CDR3 residues: CAIRAGTGDGHNQPQHF. The DNA for the CDR3 is TGTGCCATCAGGGCCGGGACAGGGGACGGACATAATCAGCCCCAGCATTTT. The chain combines TRBV10-3 with TRBJ1-5; TRBD1 matches at 10 bases. J lost 4 bases, V lost 6 bases, and 12 bases had no gene match. Looked up from germline, CDR1 is ENHRY and CDR2 is SYGVKD. The CDR3 loop spans 17 amino acids.

The J gene is TRBJ2-1, the V gene TRBV12-3 or TRBV12-4, with 12 bases matching TRBD2. The ends lost 5 bases at V and 4 bases at J; junction bases unmatched: 3. The CDR3 has 15 residues. This CDR3 is CASSDTSGGYNEQFF. Written as DNA, the CDR3 is TGTGCCAGCAGTGATACTAGCGGGGGGTACAATGAGCAGTTCTTC.

The CDR3 is CASSLGSLQPQHF. The CDR3 DNA reads TGTGCCAGCAGTTTAGGCTCCTTACAGCCCCAGCATTTT. The chain employs TRBV12-3 or TRBV12-4 and TRBJ1-5, with no clear D. The CDR3 totals 13 residues. V was clipped by 1 base and J by 7 bases, with 8 bases between them.

This clonotype was seen repeatedly, ten times or more. This sequence joins TRBV7-2 and TRBJ2-2; D is perhaps TRBD1 (6 bases). The CDR3 consists of 15 residues. V lost 2 bases, J lost 4 bases, and 11 bases lay in between. The V gene's germline CDR1 is SGHTA and CDR2 FQGNSA. The CDR3 nucleotides are TGTGCCAGCAGCTTAAAACAGGGCGTCACCGGGGAGCTGTTTTTT. This sequence encodes CASSLKQGVTGELFF.

The chain has TRBV7-3 and TRBJ2-5, with 8 bases identical to TRBD2. The CDR3 has 15 amino acids. Germline V gene data show CDR1 as SGHTA and CDR2 as FQGTGA. J was trimmed by 2 bases and V by 4 bases; bases with no gene match: 6. Here the CDR3 DNA reads TGTGCCAGCAGCTCGACCGGGACTAGTCAAGAGACCCAGTACTTC. Protein: CASSSTGTSQETQYF.

This clonotype was seen repeatedly, ten times or more. The rearrangement uses TRBV3-1 and TRBJ2-1, with 8 bases identical to TRBD1. The CDR3 runs to 15 residues. V dropped 4 bases and J dropped 5; count of bases not matched to a gene: 7. Per the germline V gene, CDR1 is LGHDT and CDR2 is YNNKEL (reference sequence). For the CDR3, the DNA is TGTGCCAGCAGCCCGACAGGGGATTCCCACAATGAGCAGTTCTTC. Translating gives CASSPTGDSHNEQFF.

This chain joins TRBV5-6 and TRBJ2-7; D may be TRBD1 (6 bases). The germline V gene has CDR1 SGHDT and CDR2 YYEEEE. Trimming removed 3 bases from V and 2 bases from J, with 9 bases in between. The CDR3 loop spans 13 amino acids. The CDR3 nucleotides read TGTGCCAGCAGCTCGACAGGTCCCTACGAGCAGTACTTC. It translates to CASSSTGPYEQYF.

This clonotype showed up many times. V gene TRBV20-1 combines with J gene TRBJ2-5; possibly TRBD2 for D (5 bases). CDR3 length: 14 amino acids. CDR1 and CDR2 (germline): DFQATT, SNEGSKA (reference sequence). V dropped 3 bases and J dropped 1 base, with 12 bases sitting between them. CDR3 protein: CSARAAEAQETQYF. The DNA for the CDR3 is TGCAGTGCTAGGGCTGCGGAGGCCCAAGAGACCCAGTACTTC.

This clonotype was observed at least ten times. The V call is TRBV29-1, the J call TRBJ2-3; no clear D. In germline, CDR1 is SQVTM, CDR2 ANQGSEA. The CDR3 totals 11 residues. V lost 5 bases and J lost 4, with 7 bases in between. The CDR3: CSVWNSDTQYF. DNA for the CDR3: TGCAGCGTTTGGAATTCAGATACGCAGTATTTT.

The J gene is TRBJ2-5, the V gene TRBV3-1; 7 bases line up with TRBD2. Trimming at V came to 5 bases and at J to 5 bases, leaving 5 bases not matched to a gene. The CDR3 consists of 13 residues. Germline CDR1 is LGHDT and CDR2 is YNNKEL (reference sequence). CDR3 coding DNA: TGTGCCAGCAGCGTACGGGGGGAGGAGACCCAGTACTTC. Translation: CASSVRGEETQYF.

V gene TRBV18 combines with J gene TRBJ2-3; a possible D gene is TRBD1 (5 bases). CDR3 length equals 19 residues. Germline lookup yields CDR1 KGHSH and CDR2 LQKENI. Trimming took 3 bases from V and 4 from J, leaving 26 bases between them. The CDR3 is CASSPFNMLVAQVSDTQYF. The CDR3 nucleotides read TGTGCCAGCTCACCCTTTAACATGCTCGTCGCACAGGTATCAGATACGCAGTATTTT. Full variable domain (missing parts from reference TRBV18 and TRBJ2-3): NAGVMQNPRHLVRRRGQEARLRCSPMKGHSHVYWYRQLPEEGLKFMVYLQKENIIDESGMPKERFSAEFPKEGPSILRIQQVVRGDSAAYFCASSPFNMLVAQVSDTQYFGPGTRLTVL.

This clonotype occurred many times. The chain couples TRBV18 to TRBJ2-3; D is unresolved. This CDR3 is built from 14 residues. V dropped 3 bases and J dropped 3 bases, with 10 bases sitting between them. The germline CDR1 and CDR2 sequences are KGHSH and LQKENI. Written as DNA, the CDR3 is TGTGCCAGCTCACCCCCCCTAAGGACAGATACGCAGTATTTT. Its translation: CASSPPLRTDTQYF.

This clonotype was recorded many times. J is TRBJ2-1 and V is TRBV19, with 7 bases that match TRBD2. Germline assignment: CDR1 LNHDA and CDR2 SQIVND (reference sequence). The ends lost 4 bases at V and 0 bases at J; junction bases unmatched: 9. CDR3 length: 17 residues. CDR3 coding DNA: TGTGCCAGTAGTACTCCCCCGGGACTAATCTCCTACAATGAGCAGTTCTTC. It yields the protein CASSTPPGLISYNEQFF.